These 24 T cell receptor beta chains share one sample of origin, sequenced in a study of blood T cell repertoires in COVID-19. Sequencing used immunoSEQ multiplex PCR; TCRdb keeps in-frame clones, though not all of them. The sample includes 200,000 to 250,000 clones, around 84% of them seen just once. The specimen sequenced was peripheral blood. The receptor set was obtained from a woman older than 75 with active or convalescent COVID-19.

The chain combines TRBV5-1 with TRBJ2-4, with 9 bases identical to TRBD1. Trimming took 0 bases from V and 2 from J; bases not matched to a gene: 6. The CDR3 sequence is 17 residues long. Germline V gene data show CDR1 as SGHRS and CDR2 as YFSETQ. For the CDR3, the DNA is TGCGCCAGCAGCTTGGATGGGACAGGGAGGTCCAAAAACATTCAGTACTTC. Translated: CASSLDGTGRSKNIQYF.

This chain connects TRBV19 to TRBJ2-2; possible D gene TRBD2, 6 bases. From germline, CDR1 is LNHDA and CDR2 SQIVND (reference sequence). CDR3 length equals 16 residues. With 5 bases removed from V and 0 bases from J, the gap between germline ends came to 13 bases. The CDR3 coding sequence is TGTGCCAGTAGTTCTCCGACGGGGGCGAACACCGGGGAGCTGTTTTTT. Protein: CASSSPTGANTGELFF.

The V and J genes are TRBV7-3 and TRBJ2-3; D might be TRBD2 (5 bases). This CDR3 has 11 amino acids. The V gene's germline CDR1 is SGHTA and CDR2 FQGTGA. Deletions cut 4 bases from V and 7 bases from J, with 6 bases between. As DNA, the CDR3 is TGTGCCAGCAGCTCCGGGAATACGCAGTATTTT. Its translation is CASSSGNTQYF. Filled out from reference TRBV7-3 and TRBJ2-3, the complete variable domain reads GAGVSQTPSNKVTEKGKYVELRCDPISGHTALYWYRQSLGQGPEFLIYFQGTGAADDSGLPNDRFFAVRPEGSVSTLKIQRTERGDSAVYLCASSSGNTQYFGPGTRLTVL.

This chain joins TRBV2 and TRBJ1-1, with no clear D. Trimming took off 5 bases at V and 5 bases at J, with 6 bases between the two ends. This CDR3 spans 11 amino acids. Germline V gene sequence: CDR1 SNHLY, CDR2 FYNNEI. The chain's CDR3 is CASSSRTEAFF. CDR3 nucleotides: TGTGCCAGCAGTTCGCGTACTGAAGCTTTCTTT.

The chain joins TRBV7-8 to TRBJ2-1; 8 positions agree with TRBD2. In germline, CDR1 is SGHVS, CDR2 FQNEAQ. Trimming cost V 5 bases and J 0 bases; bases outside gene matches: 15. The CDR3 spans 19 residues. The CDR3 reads CASSPRGAGAISSYNEQFF. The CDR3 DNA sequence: TGTGCCAGCAGCCCCCGGGGAGCGGGGGCCATAAGCTCCTACAATGAGCAGTTCTTC.

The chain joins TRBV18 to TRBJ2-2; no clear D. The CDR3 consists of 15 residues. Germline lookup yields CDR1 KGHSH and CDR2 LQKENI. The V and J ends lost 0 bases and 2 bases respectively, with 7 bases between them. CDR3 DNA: TGTGCCAGCTCACCACCTAACTTTAACACCGGGGAGCTGTTTTTT. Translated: CASSPPNFNTGELFF.

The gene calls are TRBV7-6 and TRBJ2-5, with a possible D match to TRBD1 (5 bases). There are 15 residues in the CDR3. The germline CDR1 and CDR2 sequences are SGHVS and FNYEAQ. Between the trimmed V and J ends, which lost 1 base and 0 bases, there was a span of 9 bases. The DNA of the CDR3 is TGTGCCAGCAGCTTAGTAGGGGCTTACCAAGAGACCCAGTACTTC. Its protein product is CASSLVGAYQETQYF. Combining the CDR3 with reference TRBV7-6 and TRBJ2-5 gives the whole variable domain GAGVSQSPRYKVTKRGQDVALRCDPISGHVSLYWYRQALGQGPEFLTYFNYEAQQDKSGLPNDRFSAERPEGSISTLTIQRTEQRDSAMYRCASSLVGAYQETQYFGPGTRLLVL.

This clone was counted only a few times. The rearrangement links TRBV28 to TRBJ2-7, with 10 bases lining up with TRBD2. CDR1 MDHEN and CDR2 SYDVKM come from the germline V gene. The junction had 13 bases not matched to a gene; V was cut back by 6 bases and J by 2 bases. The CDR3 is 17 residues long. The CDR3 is CASRSAISGRHTYEQYF. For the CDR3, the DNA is TGTGCCAGCAGGTCCGCAATTAGCGGGAGGCATACCTACGAGCAGTACTTC.

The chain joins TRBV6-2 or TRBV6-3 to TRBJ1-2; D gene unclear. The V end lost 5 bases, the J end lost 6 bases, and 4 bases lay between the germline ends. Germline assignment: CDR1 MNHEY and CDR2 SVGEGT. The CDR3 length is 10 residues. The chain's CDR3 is CASSPDGYTF. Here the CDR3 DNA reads TGTGCCAGCAGTCCAGATGGCTACACCTTC.

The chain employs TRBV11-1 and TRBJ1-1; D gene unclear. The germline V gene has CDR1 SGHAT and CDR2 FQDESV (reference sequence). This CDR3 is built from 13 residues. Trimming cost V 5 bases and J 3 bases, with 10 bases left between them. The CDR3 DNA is TGTGCCAGCAGCCGCCACGGGGACACTGAAGCTTTCTTT. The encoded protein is CASSRHGDTEAFF.

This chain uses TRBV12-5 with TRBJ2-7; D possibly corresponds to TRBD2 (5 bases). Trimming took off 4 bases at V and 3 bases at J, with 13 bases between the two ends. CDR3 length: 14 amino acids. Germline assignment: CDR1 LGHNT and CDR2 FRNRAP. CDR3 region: CASGSFVLVYEQYF. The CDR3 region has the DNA TGTGCTAGTGGTTCTTTCGTACTAGTCTACGAGCAGTACTTC.

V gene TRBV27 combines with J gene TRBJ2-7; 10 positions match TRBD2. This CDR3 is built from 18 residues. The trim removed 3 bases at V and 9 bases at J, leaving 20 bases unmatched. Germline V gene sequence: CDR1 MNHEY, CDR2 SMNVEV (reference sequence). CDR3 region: CASSFQGVAGGPTFVQYF. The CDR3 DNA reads TGTGCCAGCAGTTTCCAAGGAGTAGCGGGGGGCCCTACGTTTGTGCAGTACTTC.

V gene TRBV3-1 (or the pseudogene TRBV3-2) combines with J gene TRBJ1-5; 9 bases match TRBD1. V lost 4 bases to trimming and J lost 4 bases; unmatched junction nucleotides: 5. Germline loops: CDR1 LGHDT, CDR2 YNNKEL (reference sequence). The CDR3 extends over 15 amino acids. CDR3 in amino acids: CASSPNGQGNQPQHF. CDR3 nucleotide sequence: TGTGCCAGCAGCCCGAATGGACAGGGGAATCAGCCCCAGCATTTT.

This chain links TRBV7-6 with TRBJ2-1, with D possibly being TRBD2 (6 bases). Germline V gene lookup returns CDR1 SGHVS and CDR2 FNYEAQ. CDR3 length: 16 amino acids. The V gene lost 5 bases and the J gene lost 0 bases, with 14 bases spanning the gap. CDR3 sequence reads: CASSTLSGSSYNEQFF. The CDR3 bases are TGTGCCAGCAGCACTCTTAGCGGAAGCTCCTACAATGAGCAGTTCTTC.

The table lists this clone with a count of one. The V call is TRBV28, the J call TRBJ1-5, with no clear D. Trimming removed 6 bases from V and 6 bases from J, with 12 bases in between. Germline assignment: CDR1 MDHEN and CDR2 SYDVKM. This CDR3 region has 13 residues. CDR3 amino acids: CASRPSGGQPQHF. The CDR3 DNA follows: TGTGCCAGCAGACCCAGTGGTGGTCAGCCCCAGCATTTT.

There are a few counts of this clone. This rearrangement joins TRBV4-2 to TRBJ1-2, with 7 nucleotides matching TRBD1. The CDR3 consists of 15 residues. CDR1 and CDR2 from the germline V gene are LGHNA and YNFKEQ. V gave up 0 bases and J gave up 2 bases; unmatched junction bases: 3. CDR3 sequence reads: CASSQDQGGNYGYTF. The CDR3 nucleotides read TGTGCCAGCAGCCAAGATCAAGGGGGCAACTATGGCTACACCTTC.

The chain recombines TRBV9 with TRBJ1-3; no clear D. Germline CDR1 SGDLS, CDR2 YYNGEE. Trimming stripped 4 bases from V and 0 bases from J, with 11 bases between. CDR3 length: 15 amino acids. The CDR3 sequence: CASSSQADSGNTIYF. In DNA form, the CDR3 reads TGTGCCAGCAGCTCTCAAGCGGACTCTGGAAACACCATATATTTT.

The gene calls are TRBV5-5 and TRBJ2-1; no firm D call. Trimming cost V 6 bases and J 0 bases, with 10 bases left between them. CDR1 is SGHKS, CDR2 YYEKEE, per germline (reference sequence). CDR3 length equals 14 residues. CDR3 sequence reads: CASNLISSYNEQFF. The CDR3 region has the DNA TGTGCCAGCAACTTAATTAGCTCCTACAATGAGCAGTTCTTC.

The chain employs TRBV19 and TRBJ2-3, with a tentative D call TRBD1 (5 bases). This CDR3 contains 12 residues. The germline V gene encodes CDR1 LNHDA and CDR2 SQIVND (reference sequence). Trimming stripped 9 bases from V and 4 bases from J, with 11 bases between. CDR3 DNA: TGTGCCAGCAGACAGAGACCAGATACGCAGTATTTT. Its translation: CASRQRPDTQYF.

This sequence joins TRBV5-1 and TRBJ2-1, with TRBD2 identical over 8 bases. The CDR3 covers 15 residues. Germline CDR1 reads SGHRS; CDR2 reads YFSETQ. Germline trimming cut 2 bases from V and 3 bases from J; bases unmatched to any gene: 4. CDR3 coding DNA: TGCGCCAGCAGCTTAGCGGGGGAATACTACAATGAGCAGTTCTTC. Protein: CASSLAGEYYNEQFF.

The CDR3 nucleotides are TGTGCCAGCAGCATGGGAGGACAGGACTCCTACGAGCAGTACTTC. Translation: CASSMGGQDSYEQYF. The chain links TRBV5-8 to TRBJ2-7; tentatively, D is TRBD1 (7 bases). Deletions cut 4 bases from V and 0 bases from J, with 14 bases between. The CDR3 loop spans 15 amino acids. Germline values: CDR1 SGHTS, CDR2 YDEGEE.

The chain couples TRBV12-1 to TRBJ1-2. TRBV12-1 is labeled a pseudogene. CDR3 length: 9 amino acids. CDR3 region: CAGRDFYTF. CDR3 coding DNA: TGTGCCGGGAGGGACTTCTACACCTTC.

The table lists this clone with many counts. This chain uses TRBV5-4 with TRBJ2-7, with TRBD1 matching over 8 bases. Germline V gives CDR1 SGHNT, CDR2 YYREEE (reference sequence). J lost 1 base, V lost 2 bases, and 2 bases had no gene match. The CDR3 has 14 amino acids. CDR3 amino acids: CASSFRQGSYEQYF. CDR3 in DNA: TGTGCCAGCAGCTTTCGACAGGGGTCCTACGAGCAGTACTTC.

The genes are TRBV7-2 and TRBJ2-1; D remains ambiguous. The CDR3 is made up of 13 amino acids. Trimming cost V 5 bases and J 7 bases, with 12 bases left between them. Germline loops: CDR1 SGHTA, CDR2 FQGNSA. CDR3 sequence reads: CASSLFSVNEQFF. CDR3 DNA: TGTGCCAGCAGCCTTTTCAGTGTGAATGAGCAGTTCTTC.